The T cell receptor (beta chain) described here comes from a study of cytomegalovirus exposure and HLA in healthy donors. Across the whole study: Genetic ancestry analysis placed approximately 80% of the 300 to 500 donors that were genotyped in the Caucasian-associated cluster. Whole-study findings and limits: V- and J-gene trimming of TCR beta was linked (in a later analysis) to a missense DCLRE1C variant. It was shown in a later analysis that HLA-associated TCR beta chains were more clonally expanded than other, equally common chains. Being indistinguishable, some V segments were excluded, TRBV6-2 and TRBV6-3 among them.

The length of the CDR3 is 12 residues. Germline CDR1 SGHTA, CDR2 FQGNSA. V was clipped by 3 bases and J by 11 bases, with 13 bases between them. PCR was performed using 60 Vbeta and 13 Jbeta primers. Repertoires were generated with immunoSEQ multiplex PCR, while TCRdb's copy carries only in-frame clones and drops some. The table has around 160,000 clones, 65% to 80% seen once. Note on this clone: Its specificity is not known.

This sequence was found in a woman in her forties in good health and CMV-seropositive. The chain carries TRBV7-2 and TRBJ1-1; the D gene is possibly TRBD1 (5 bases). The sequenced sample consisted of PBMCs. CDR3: CASSLGRVRAFF. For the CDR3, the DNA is TGTGCCAGCAGCTTGGGCAGGGTGAGGGCTTTCTTT.